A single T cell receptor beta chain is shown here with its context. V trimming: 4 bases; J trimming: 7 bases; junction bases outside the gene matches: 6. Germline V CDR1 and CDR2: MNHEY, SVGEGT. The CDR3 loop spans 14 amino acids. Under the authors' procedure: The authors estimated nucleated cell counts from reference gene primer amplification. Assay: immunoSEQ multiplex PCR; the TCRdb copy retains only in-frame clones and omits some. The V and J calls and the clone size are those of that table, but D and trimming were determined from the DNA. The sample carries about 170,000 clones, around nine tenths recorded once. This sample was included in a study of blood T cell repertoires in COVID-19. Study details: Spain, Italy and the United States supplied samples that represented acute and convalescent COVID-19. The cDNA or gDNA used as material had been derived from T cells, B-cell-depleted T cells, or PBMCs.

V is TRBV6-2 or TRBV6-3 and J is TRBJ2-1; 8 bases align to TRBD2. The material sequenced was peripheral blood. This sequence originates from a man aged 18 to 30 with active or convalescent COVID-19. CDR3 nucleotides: TGTGCCAGCAGTTCCCAGCGGGAGTTGAATGAGCAGTTCTTC. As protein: CASSSQRELNEQFF.